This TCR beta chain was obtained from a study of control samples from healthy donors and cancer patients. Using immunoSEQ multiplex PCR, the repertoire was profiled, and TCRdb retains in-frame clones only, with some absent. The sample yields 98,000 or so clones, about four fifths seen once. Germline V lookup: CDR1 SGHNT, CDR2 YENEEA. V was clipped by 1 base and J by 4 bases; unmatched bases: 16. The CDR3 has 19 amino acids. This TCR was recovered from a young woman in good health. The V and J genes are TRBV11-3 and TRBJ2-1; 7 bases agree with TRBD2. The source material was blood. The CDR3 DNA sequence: TGTGCCAGCAGCTTAGCCTGCCCTTGGGGGGGGGAGAAGTACAATGAGCAGTTCTTC. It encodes CASSLACPWGGEKYNEQFF.